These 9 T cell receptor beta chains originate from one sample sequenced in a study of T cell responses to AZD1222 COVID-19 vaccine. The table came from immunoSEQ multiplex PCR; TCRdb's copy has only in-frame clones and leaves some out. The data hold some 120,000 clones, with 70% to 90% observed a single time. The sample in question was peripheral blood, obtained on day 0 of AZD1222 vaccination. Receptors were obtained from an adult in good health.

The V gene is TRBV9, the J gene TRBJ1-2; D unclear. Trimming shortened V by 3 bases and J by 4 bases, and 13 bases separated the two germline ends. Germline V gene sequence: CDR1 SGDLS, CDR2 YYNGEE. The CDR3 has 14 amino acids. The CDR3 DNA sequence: TGTGCCAGCAGCGAGGCAAACTTAGTCTATGGCTACACCTTC. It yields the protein CASSEANLVYGYTF.

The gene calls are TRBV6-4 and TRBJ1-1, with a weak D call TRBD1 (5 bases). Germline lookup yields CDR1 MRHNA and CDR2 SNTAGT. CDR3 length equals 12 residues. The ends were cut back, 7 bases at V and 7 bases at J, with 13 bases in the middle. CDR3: CASTNRDGEAFF. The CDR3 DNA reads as TGTGCCAGCACAAACCGGGACGGTGAAGCTTTCTTT.

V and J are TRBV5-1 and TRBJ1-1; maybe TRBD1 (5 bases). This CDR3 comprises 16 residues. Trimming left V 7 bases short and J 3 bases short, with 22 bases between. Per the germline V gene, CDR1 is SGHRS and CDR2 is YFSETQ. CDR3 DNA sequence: TGCGCCAGCCGCTACCTCCTCTCTTCCAGGGACACTGAAGCTTTCTTT. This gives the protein CASRYLLSSRDTEAFF. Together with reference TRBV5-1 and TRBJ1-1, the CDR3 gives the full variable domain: KAGVTQTPRYLIKTRGQQVTLSCSPISGHRSVSWYQQTPGQGLQFLFEYFSETQRNKGNFPGRFSGRQFSNSRSEMNVSTLELGDSALYLCASRYLLSSRDTEAFFGQGTRLTVV.

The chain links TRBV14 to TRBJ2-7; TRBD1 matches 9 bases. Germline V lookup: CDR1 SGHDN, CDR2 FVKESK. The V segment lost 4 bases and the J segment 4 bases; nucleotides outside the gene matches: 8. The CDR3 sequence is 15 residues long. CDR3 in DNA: TGTGCCAGCAGCCTCCCAGGACAGGGGTCGTACGAGCAGTACTTC. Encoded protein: CASSLPGQGSYEQYF. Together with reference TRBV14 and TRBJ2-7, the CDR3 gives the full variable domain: EAGVTQFPSHSVIEKGQTVTLRCDPISGHDNLYWYRRVMGKEIKFLLHFVKESKQDESGMPNNRFLAERTGGTYSTLKVQPAELEDSGVYFCASSLPGQGSYEQYFGPGTRLTVT.

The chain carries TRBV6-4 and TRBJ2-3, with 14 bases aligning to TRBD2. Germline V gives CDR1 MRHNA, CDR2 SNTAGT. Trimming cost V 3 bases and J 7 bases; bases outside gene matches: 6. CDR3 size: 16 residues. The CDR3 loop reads CASSEPGTSGGNTQYF. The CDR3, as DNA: TGTGCCAGCAGTGAACCCGGGACTAGCGGGGGAAATACGCAGTATTTT.

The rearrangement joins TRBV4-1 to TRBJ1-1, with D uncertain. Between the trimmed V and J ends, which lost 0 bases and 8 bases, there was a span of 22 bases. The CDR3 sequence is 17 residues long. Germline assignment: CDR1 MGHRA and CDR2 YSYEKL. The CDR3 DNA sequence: TGCGCCAGCAGCCAAGATGGGATCGTCGTTGGTCGAAGCGAAGCTTTCTTT. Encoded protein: CASSQDGIVVGRSEAFF.

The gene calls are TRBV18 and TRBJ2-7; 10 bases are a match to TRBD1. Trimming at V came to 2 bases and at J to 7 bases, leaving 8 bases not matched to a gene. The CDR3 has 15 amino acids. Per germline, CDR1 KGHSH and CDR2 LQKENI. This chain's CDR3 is CASSPGQGVSKEQYF. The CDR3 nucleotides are TGTGCCAGCTCACCAGGACAGGGGGTTTCGAAGGAGCAGTACTTC.

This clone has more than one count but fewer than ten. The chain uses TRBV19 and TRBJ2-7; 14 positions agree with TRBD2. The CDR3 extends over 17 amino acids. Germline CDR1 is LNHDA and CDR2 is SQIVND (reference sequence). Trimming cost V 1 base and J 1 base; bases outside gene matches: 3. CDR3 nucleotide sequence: TGTGCCAGTAGTATAGGCAGGACTAGCGGGAGGTCCTACGAGCAGTACTTC. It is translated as CASSIGRTSGRSYEQYF.

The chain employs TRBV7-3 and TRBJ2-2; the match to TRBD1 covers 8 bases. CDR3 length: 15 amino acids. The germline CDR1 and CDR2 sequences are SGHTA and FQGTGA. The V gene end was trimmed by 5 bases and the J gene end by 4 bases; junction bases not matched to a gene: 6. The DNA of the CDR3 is TGTGCCAGCAGCGCCGGACAGGGCACCACCGGGGAGCTGTTTTTT. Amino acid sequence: CASSAGQGTTGELFF.